The sequence of this T cell receptor beta chain was determined in a study of beta chain features in type 1 diabetes. As regards this clone: The antigen remains undetermined.

Staining for CD45RO/CCR7/CD25/CD127/CD95/CD27 allowed sorting of CD4+ naive, central memory, regulatory and stem cell-like memory cells. Expressed TCRB transcripts were sequenced because the entire RNA isolate underwent reverse transcription. Repertoires were generated with immunoSEQ multiplex PCR, while TCRdb's copy carries only in-frame clones and drops some. The table includes 150,000 or so clones, under 60% detected once. Germline V gene data show CDR1 as KGHSH and CDR2 as LQKENI. The CDR3 consists of 13 residues. The V gene end was trimmed by 3 bases and the J gene end by 4 bases; junction bases not matched to a gene: 0. Study-wide points: For type 1 diabetes patients, VDJ junctions showed fewer insertions and more deletions.

The clonotype originates from a man between 18 and 35 years old in good health. The source material was Tregs from blood. This chain links TRBV18 with TRBJ1-1; TRBD1 matches 9 bases. The CDR3 protein is CASSPTGGTEAFF. The CDR3 nucleotides read TGTGCCAGCTCACCGACAGGGGGCACTGAAGCTTTCTTT.